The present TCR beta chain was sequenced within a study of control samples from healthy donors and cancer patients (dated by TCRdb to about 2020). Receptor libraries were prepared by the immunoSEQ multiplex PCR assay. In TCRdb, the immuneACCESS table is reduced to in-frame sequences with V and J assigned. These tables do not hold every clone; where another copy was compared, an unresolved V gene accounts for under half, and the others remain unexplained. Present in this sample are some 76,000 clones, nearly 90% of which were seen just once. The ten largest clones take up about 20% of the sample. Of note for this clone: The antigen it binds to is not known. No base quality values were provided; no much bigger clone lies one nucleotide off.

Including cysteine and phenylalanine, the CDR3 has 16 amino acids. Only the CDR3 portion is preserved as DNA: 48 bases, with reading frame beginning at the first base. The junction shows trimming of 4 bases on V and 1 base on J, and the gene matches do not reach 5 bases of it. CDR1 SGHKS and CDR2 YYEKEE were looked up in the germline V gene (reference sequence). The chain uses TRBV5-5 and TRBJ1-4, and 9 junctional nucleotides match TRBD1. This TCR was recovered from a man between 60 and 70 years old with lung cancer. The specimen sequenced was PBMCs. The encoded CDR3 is CASSVGQGGTNEKLFF. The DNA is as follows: TGTGCCAGCAGCGTGGGACAGGGCGGAACTAATGAAAAACTGTTTTTT. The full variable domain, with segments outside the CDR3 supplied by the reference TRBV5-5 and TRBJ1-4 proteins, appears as DAGVTQSPTHLIKTRGQQVTLRCSPISGHKSVSWYQQVLGQGPQFIFQYYEKEERGRGNFPDRFSARQFPNYSSELNVNALLLGDSALYLCASSVGQGGTNEKLFFGSGTQLSVL.